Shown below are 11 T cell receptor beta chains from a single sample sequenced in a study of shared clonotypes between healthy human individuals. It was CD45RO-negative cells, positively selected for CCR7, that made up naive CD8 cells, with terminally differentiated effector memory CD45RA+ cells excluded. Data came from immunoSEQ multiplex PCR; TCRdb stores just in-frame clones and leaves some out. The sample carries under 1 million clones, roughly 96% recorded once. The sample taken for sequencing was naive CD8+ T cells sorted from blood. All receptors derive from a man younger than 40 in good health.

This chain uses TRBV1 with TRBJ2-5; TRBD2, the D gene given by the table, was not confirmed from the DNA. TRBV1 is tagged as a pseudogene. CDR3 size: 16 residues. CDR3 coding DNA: TGCACCAGCAGCTGCCCGGCGCCTAGCGGAATGGAGACCCAGTACTTC. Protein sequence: CTSSCPAPSGMETQYF.

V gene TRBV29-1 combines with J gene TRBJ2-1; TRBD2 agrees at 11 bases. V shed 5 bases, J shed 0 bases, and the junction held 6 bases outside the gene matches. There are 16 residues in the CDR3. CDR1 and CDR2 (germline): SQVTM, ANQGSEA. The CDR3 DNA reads TGCAGCGTTATAGGGACTAGCGGCAGCTCCTACAATGAGCAGTTCTTC. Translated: CSVIGTSGSSYNEQFF.

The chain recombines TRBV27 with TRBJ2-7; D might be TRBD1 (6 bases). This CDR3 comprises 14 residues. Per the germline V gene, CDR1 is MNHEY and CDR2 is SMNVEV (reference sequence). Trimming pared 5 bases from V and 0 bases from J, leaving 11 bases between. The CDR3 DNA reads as TGTGCCAGCAGTCTACAGGGTGGCTCCTACGAGCAGTACTTC. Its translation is CASSLQGGSYEQYF.

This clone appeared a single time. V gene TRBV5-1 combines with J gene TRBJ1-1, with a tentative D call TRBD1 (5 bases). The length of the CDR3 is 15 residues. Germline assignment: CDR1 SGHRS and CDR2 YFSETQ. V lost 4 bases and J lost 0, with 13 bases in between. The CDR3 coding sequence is TGCGCCAGCAGCCTGGAGGACAACATGAACACTGAAGCTTTCTTT. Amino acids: CASSLEDNMNTEAFF.

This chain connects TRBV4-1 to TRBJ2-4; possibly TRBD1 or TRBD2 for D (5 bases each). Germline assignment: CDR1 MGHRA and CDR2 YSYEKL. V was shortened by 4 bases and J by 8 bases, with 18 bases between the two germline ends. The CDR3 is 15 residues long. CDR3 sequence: CASSPIGAAEDIQYF. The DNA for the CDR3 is TGCGCCAGCAGCCCCATAGGGGCGGCGGAGGACATTCAGTACTTC.

The CDR3 bases are TGTGCCATCAGTGAGGGGCCAGGGTCGGGCGAGCAGTACTTC. This translates into CAISEGPGSGEQYF. The chain recombines TRBV10-3 with TRBJ2-7, with D tentatively TRBD1 (5 bases). Per germline, CDR1 ENHRY and CDR2 SYGVKD. Trimming took 2 bases from V and 6 from J, leaving 14 bases between them. This CDR3 has 14 amino acids.

CDR3 DNA: TGTGCCAGCAGTGACGGCTCTAACACCGGGGAGCTGTTTTTT. Translating it yields CASSDGSNTGELFF. This chain connects TRBV2 to TRBJ2-2, with D hard to call. The CDR3 totals 14 residues. V shed 3 bases and J shed 2 bases, with 7 bases lying between them. Per the germline V gene, CDR1 is SNHLY and CDR2 is FYNNEI.

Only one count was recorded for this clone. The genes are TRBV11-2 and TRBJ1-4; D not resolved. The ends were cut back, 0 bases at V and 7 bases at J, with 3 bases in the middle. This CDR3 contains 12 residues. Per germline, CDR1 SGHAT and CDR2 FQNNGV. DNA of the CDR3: TGTGCCAGCAGCTTAGAGATTGAAAAACTGTTTTTT. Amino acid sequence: CASSLEIEKLFF. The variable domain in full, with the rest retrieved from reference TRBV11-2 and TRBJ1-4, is EAGVAQSPRYKIIEKRQSVAFWCNPISGHATLYWYQQILGQGPKLLIQFQNNGVVDDSQLPKDRFSAERLKGVDSTLKIQPAKLEDSAVYLCASSLEIEKLFFGSGTQLSVL.

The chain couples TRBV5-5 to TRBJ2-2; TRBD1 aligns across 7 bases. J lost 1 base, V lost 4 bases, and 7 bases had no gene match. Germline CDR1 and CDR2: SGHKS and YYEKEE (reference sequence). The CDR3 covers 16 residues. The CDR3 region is CASSHPTGLNTGELFF. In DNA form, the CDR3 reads TGTGCCAGCAGCCACCCGACAGGGTTGAACACCGGGGAGCTGTTTTTT.

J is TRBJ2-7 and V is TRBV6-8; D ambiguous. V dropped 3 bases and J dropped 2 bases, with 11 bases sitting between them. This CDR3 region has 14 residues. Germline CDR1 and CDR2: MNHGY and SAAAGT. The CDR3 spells CASSYGGTTYEQYF. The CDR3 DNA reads TGTGCCAGCAGTTATGGCGGAACGACCTACGAGCAGTACTTC.

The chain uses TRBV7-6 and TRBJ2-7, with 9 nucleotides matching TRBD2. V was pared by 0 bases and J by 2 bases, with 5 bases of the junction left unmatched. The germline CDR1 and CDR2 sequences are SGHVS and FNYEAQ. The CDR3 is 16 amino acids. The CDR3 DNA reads TGTGCCAGCAGCTTAGCGGAGACTAGCGGAACCTACGAGCAGTACTTC. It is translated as CASSLAETSGTYEQYF.